This T cell receptor beta chain derives from a study of tumor-infiltrating lymphocytes in oesophageal squamous cell carcinoma. The CDR3 loop spans 15 amino acids. Germline CDR1 is SGHAT and CDR2 is FQNNGV. TCRdb recomputed calls from the PCR reads with MiXCR, one row per CDR3 protein. Of around 23,000 distinct CDR3 sequences listed, more than 30% are singletons. This clonotype was counted once. This receptor was obtained from a male donor with esophageal squamous cell carcinoma. This chain links TRBV11-2 with TRBJ2-7, with 8 bases aligning to TRBD1. The J call may be incorrect, as the DNA end agrees better with TRBJ2-1. The sequenced sample consisted of esophageal tumor tissue. The CDR3 DNA follows: TGTGCCAGCAGTCGTGACAGGGGCTCCTACAATGAGCAGTTCTTC. This gives the protein CASSRDRGSYNEQFF.